What follows are 26 T cell receptor beta chains derived from one specimen sequenced in a study of response to subunit inactivated influenza vaccine. Each CDR3 protein gets one entry after TCRdb re-called the RT-PCR reads with MiXCR. The sample yields about 540,000 distinct CDR3 sequences, under 30% seen once. The data were also submitted as part of a second study, on T cells expressing NK-cell markers. According to that study: The authors generated TCR beta cDNA through 5'RACE template switching with UMIs.

The source material was CD4+ T cells sorted from PBMCs, sampled less than 13 days after vaccination. The receptors here all came from a man aged 50 to 59 who received an inactivated influenza vaccine.

This clonotype showed up just a few times. V is TRBV10-3 and J is TRBJ1-2, with 9 positions matching TRBD1. The V gene end was trimmed by 6 bases and the J gene end by 8 bases; junction bases not matched to a gene: 10. The germline V gene encodes CDR1 ENHRY and CDR2 SYGVKD. This CDR3 has 14 residues. The CDR3 DNA reads as TGTGCCATCAGCCCGGGACAGGGAGTTTACGGCTACACCTTC. Amino acid sequence: CAISPGQGVYGYTF.

The chain combines TRBV27 with TRBJ2-3; 10 positions agree with TRBD2. V dropped 7 bases and J dropped 2; count of bases not matched to a gene: 3. The germline CDR1 and CDR2 sequences are MNHEY and SMNVEV (reference sequence). The CDR3 runs to 14 residues. CDR3 sequence (DNA): TGTGCCAGCAAGCGGGGGGGCCTCACAGATACGCAGTATTTT. Protein: CASKRGGLTDTQYF.

The gene calls are TRBV3-1 and TRBJ1-5; D is possibly TRBD1 (5 bases). There are 15 residues in the CDR3. Trimming left V 2 bases short and J 3 bases short, with 11 bases between. CDR1 and CDR2 from the germline V gene are LGHDT and YNNKEL (reference sequence). CDR3 nucleotides: TGTGCCAGCAGCCAATATCGGGGGAACAATCAGCCCCAGCATTTT. Its translation is CASSQYRGNNQPQHF. Filled out from reference TRBV3-1 and TRBJ1-5, the complete variable domain reads DTAVSQTPKYLVTQMGNDKSIKCEQNLGHDTMYWYKQDSKKFLKIMFSYNNKELIINETVPNRFSPKSPDKAHLNLHINSLELGDSAVYFCASSQYRGNNQPQHFGDGTRLSIL.

The chain employs TRBV30 and TRBJ2-4; D remains unclear. The CDR3 totals 13 residues. V was trimmed by 1 base and J by 6 bases, leaving 10 bases between them. In germline, CDR1 is GTSNPN, CDR2 SVGIG (reference sequence). The CDR3 spells CAWSGRPRNIQYF. The DNA for the CDR3 is TGTGCCTGGAGTGGTCGGCCACGAAACATTCAGTACTTC. The variable domain in full, completed from reference TRBV30 and TRBJ2-4, reads SQTIHQWPATLVQPVGSPLSLECTVEGTSNPNLYWYRQAAGRGLQLLFYSVGIGQISSEVPQNLSASRPQDRQFILSSKKLLLSDSGFYLCAWSGRPRNIQYFGAGTRLSVL.

This clonotype was detected a few times. The CDR3 DNA sequence: TGTGCCAGCAGCCCCACCGGAGGAGGCACTGAAGCTTTCTTT. Amino acids: CASSPTGGGTEAFF. The J gene is TRBJ1-1, the V gene TRBV7-9; D uncertain. Germline V lookup: CDR1 SEHNR, CDR2 FQNEAQ (reference sequence). The CDR3 contains 14 residues. The germline V and J ends were trimmed by 5 bases and 4 bases, with 14 bases remaining between them.

There are a few counts of this clonotype. The V and J genes are TRBV3-1 and TRBJ2-5; 8 bases map to TRBD1. CDR3 size: 18 residues. CDR1 is LGHDT, CDR2 YNNKEL, per germline (reference sequence). Trimming took 0 bases from V and 5 from J; bases not matched to a gene: 14. CDR3: CASSQDLIRTGMCETQYF. DNA for the CDR3: TGTGCCAGCAGCCAAGATCTAATTCGGACAGGGATGTGTGAGACCCAGTACTTC.

The genes are TRBV20-1 and TRBJ2-6; TRBD2 agrees at 10 bases. This CDR3 has 16 residues. V trimming: 5 bases; J trimming: 3 bases; junction bases outside the gene matches: 7. Per the germline V gene, CDR1 is DFQATT and CDR2 is SNEGSKA (reference sequence). CDR3 residues: CSAEASGRFGANVLTF. The CDR3 region has the DNA TGCAGTGCTGAGGCTAGCGGGAGATTTGGGGCCAACGTCCTGACTTTC.

The chain combines TRBV5-1 with TRBJ1-1, with a weak D call TRBD1 (6 bases). This CDR3 contains 16 residues. The V end was cut by 0 bases, the J end by 1 base, with 13 bases between. Germline V gives CDR1 SGHRS, CDR2 YFSETQ. Here the CDR3 DNA reads TGCGCCAGCAGCTTGGGAGTACAGGGTGCGAACACTGAAGCTTTCTTT. This encodes CASSLGVQGANTEAFF.

This clonotype was seen a few times. A much bigger clone sits one base away, suggesting this may be a read error. This rearrangement joins TRBV28 to TRBJ2-3; D possibly uses TRBD1 or TRBD2 (5 bases each). V was clipped by 8 bases and J by 0 bases, with 9 bases between them. The CDR3 is made up of 13 amino acids. Germline values: CDR1 MDHEN, CDR2 SYDVKM. DNA for the CDR3: TGTGCCAGCGGCCGGGACAGCACAGATACGCAGTATTTT. This sequence encodes CASGRDSTDTQYF.

In this sample, this clonotype turned up a few times. The chain uses TRBV19 and TRBJ2-1; 14 bases match TRBD2. This CDR3 is 14 amino acids long. Looked up from germline, CDR1 is LNHDA and CDR2 is SQIVND (reference sequence). As DNA, the CDR3 is TGTGCTTCGAGACTAGCGGGAGGGCCTCGTGAGCAGTTCTTC. Protein: CASRLAGGPREQFF.

The rearrangement joins TRBV12-3 or TRBV12-4 to TRBJ1-1; 9 positions match TRBD1. The V and J ends lost 5 bases and 0 bases, in that order; junction bases with no gene match: 4. This CDR3 contains 15 residues. The CDR3 loop is CASSKDRGMNTEAFF. The CDR3 DNA is TGTGCCAGCAGTAAAGACAGGGGGATGAACACTGAAGCTTTCTTT.

This clonotype was seen many times. The rearrangement uses TRBV28 and TRBJ2-3; TRBD2 matches 7 bases. CDR1 MDHEN and CDR2 SYDVKM come from the germline V gene. V was clipped by 8 bases and J by 3 bases; unmatched bases: 5. This CDR3 has 13 amino acids. The DNA of the CDR3 is TGTGCCAGCGGAGCCGGGGGGACAGATACGCAGTATTTT. Residues: CASGAGGTDTQYF.

This clonotype was observed a few times. The chain carries TRBV6-2 or TRBV6-3 and TRBJ1-1; D not certain. This CDR3 comprises 14 residues. Germline CDR1 is MNHEY and CDR2 is SVGEGT. V was trimmed by 5 bases and J by 4 bases, leaving 14 bases between them. The DNA for the CDR3 is TGTGCCAGCAGTCTTCATCAAGGGCGCACTGAAGCTTTCTTT. This encodes CASSLHQGRTEAFF.

This clonotype was picked up a small number of times. In nucleotides, the CDR3 is TGTGCCAGCAGCTTACATCCGGGATCAGATACGCAGTATTTT. This codes for CASSLHPGSDTQYF. V is TRBV7-2 and J is TRBJ2-3; D is perhaps TRBD2 (5 bases). V was shortened by 2 bases and J by 4 bases, with 10 bases between the two germline ends. Germline CDR1 SGHTA, CDR2 FQGNSA. The CDR3 has 14 amino acids.

There are a few counts of this clonotype. V is TRBV20-1 and J is TRBJ1-4; D remains ambiguous. Germline CDR1 DFQATT, CDR2 SNEGSKA (reference sequence). The V gene lost 1 base and the J gene lost 11 bases, with 17 bases spanning the gap. CDR3 size: 14 residues. CDR3 amino acids: CSARVRTRDWKLFF. As DNA, the CDR3 is TGCAGTGCTAGAGTGAGGACCCGGGATTGGAAACTGTTTTTT.

The chain employs TRBV4-3 and TRBJ1-1; tentative D call: TRBD1 (5 bases). V was shortened by 1 base and J by 1 base, with 10 bases between the two germline ends. The CDR3 spans 15 residues. Germline V gene sequence: CDR1 LGHNA, CDR2 YSLEER. The CDR3 here is CASSQGVTGNTEAFF. The CDR3 DNA is TGCGCCAGCAGCCAAGGGGTTACAGGGAACACTGAAGCTTTCTTT.

This clonotype was found a few times. The chain couples TRBV3-1 to TRBJ2-7; 12 bases map to TRBD2. V dropped 0 bases and J dropped 3; count of bases not matched to a gene: 3. In germline, CDR1 is LGHDT, CDR2 YNNKEL (reference sequence). The CDR3 contains 16 residues. CDR3 residues: CASSQETTSGSYEQYF. CDR3 nucleotide sequence: TGTGCCAGCAGCCAAGAAACGACTAGCGGGAGCTACGAGCAGTACTTC.

The table lists this clonotype with many counts. V gene TRBV7-8 combines with J gene TRBJ2-7; perhaps TRBD1 as D (6 bases). The V end was cut by 5 bases, the J end by 4 bases, with 9 bases between. The CDR3 contains 12 residues. Germline V gene lookup returns CDR1 SGHVS and CDR2 FQNEAQ. CDR3 loop: CASSKTGYEQYF. As DNA, the CDR3 is TGTGCCAGCAGCAAAACAGGGTACGAGCAGTACTTC.

The sample holds a few counts of this clonotype. V is TRBV25-1 and J is TRBJ2-1; D is uncertain. V lost 5 bases to trimming and J lost 4 bases, with 6 bases between them. This CDR3 comprises 12 residues. Germline lookup yields CDR1 MGHDK and CDR2 SYGVNS. The CDR3 sequence: CASSRQYNEQFF. In DNA form, the CDR3 reads TGTGCCAGCAGTAGGCAATACAATGAGCAGTTCTTC.

The gene calls are TRBV4-2 and TRBJ2-2, with TRBD2 as a possible D gene (6 bases). The CDR3 totals 16 residues. Germline V gives CDR1 LGHNA, CDR2 YNFKEQ. V was clipped by 0 bases and J by 3 bases, with 11 bases between them. The CDR3 region has the DNA TGTGCCAGCAGCCAAGATCGGCGGGGAGACACCGGGGAGCTGTTTTTT. This sequence encodes CASSQDRRGDTGELFF.

CDR3 region: CASSIKGLMNTEAFF. The CDR3 bases are TGTGCCAGTAGTATCAAGGGACTGATGAACACTGAAGCTTTCTTT. The V call is TRBV19, the J call TRBJ1-1, with D possibly matching TRBD1 (5 bases). Germline V gives CDR1 LNHDA, CDR2 SQIVND (reference sequence). V was shortened by 3 bases and J by 0 bases, with 11 bases between the two germline ends. This CDR3 is 15 amino acids long.

The J gene is TRBJ2-5, the V gene TRBV7-9, with TRBD2 identical over 8 bases. The CDR3 sequence is 15 residues long. The junction had 12 bases not matched to a gene; V was cut back by 8 bases and J by 4 bases. Looked up from germline, CDR1 is SEHNR and CDR2 is FQNEAQ (reference sequence). CDR3 loop: CASGTRRGARETQYF. The CDR3 coding sequence is TGTGCCAGCGGTACAAGGCGGGGGGCTCGAGAGACCCAGTACTTC.

The gene calls are TRBV7-9 and TRBJ2-1; the D is unclear. Germline loops: CDR1 SEHNR, CDR2 FQNEAQ (reference sequence). The CDR3 is 13 residues long. With 3 bases removed from V and 6 bases from J, the gap between germline ends came to 9 bases. In DNA form, the CDR3 reads TGTGCCAGCAGCTTTGAACTTTCCAATGAGCAGTTCTTC. Translating gives CASSFELSNEQFF.

This chain joins TRBV29-1 and TRBJ2-1; possibly TRBD1 for D (5 bases). Germline V gene data show CDR1 as SQVTM and CDR2 as ANQGSEA. The germline V and J ends were trimmed by 7 bases and 6 bases, with 22 bases remaining between them. The CDR3 sequence is 15 residues long. The CDR3 here is CSAVDPRVSVNEQFF. The CDR3 nucleotides read TGCAGCGCCGTAGACCCCAGGGTCTCAGTCAATGAGCAGTTCTTC.

This chain links TRBV4-1 with TRBJ1-2; TRBD1 is a possible D gene (6 bases). V was cut by 7 bases and J by 6 bases, with 18 bases left in between. Germline assignment: CDR1 MGHRA and CDR2 YSYEKL. The length of the CDR3 is 14 residues. The CDR3 bases are TGCGCCAGCAAACTGCAAGGGGGAACCCATGGCTACACCTTC. This translates into CASKLQGGTHGYTF.

This clonotype was detected only a few times. V and J are TRBV14 and TRBJ1-3, with D uncertain. The V gene lost 3 bases and the J gene lost 2 bases, with 8 bases spanning the gap. Germline V gene sequence: CDR1 SGHDN, CDR2 FVKESK. The CDR3 is made up of 14 amino acids. The CDR3 coding sequence is TGTGCCAGCAGCCAGGTCTCAACTGGAAACACCATATATTTT. Protein sequence: CASSQVSTGNTIYF.